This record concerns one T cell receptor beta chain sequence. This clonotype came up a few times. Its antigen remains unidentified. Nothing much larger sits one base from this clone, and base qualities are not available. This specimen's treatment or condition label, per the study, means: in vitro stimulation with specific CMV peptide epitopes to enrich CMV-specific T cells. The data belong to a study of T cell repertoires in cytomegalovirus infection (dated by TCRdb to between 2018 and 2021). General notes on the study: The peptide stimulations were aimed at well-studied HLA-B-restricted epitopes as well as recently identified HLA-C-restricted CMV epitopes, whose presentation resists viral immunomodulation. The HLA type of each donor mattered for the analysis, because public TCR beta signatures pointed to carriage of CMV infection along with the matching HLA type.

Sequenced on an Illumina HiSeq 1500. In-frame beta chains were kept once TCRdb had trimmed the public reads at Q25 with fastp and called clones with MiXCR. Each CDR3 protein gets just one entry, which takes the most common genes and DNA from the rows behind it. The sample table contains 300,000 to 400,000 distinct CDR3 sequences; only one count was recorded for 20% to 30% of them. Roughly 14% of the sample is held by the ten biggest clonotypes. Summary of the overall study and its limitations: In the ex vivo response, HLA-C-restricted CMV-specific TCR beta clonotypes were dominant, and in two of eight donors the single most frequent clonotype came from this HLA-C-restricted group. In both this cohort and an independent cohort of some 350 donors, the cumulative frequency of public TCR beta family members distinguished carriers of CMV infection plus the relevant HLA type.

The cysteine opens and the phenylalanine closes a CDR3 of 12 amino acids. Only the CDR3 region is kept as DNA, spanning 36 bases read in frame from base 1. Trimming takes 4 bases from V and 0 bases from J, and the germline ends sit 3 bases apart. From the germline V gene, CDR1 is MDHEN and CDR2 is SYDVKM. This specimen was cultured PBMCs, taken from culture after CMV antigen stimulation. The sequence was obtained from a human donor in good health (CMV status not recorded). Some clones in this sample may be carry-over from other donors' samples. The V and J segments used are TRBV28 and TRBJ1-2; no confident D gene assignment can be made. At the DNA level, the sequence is TGTGCCAGCAGTTCCACTAACTATGGCTACACCTTC. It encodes CASSSTNYGYTF.